Below, one TCR beta chain is given with its context. The source of the sample is a study of blood T cell repertoires in COVID-19. Study-wide context: Spain, Italy and the United States supplied samples that represented acute and convalescent COVID-19.

CDR1 is MNHEY and CDR2 is SMNVEV in the germline V gene (reference sequence). V lost 4 bases, J lost 11 bases, and 14 bases lay in between. The CDR3 runs 12 residues. Only in-frame clones appear in the TCRdb table, and some are missing; sequencing was by immunoSEQ multiplex PCR. The sample contains about 230,000 clones, around 84% of which appear only once. This chain joins TRBV27 and TRBJ1-1, with TRBD1 as a possible D gene (5 bases). The source is a man aged 40-55 years with acute or convalescent COVID-19. The specimen sequenced was peripheral blood. The CDR3 here is CASSSRGEVAFF. The CDR3 bases are TGTGCCAGCAGTTCCCGGGGGGAAGTGGCTTTCTTT.